This TCR beta chain was captured by sequencing in a study of T cell repertoires in cytomegalovirus infection. Overall study context: Public TCR beta signatures provided an indication of both CMV infection and a matching HLA type.

MiXCR, applied by TCRdb to the reads, yields one record per CDR3 protein. The sample lists 200,000 or so distinct CDR3 sequences, 28% occurring once. This clonotype was detected ten times or more. This CDR3 has 13 residues. Between the trimmed V and J ends, which lost 1 base and 5 bases, there was a span of 8 bases. The rearrangement uses TRBV12-3 or TRBV12-4 and TRBJ1-2; D gene ambiguous. The sequencing sample was made of PBMCs. This receptor was obtained from a human donor in good health (CMV status not recorded). Some clones in this sample may be carry-over from other donors' samples. The chain's CDR3 is CASSLVPAYGYTF. CDR3 nucleotide sequence: TGTGCCAGCAGTTTAGTGCCGGCATATGGCTACACCTTC.